The 5 T cell receptor beta chains below come from one sample, sequenced in a study of tumor-infiltrating lymphocytes in primary liver carcinoma. Starting from around 0.45 ug of total RNA, TCR beta cDNA was produced with a primer in the constant region. For TCR beta, libraries were produced by three nested multiplex PCR rounds using slightly modified ARM-PCR. Forward primers for TRBV1-TRBV30 and a C-beta reverse primer served the first two PCR rounds, at roughly 10 cycles each. TCRdb re-analysed the multiplex PCR reads in MiXCR, keeping a single row per CDR3 protein. The profile covers roughly 40,000 distinct CDR3 sequences, with around 75% appearing a single time and 38% taken by the ten largest. The study co-extracted DNA and RNA from around 20-30 mg of unsorted bulk tissue. The sequenced sample consisted of tumor-adjacent normal liver tissue. These TCRs come from a woman in her 30s with primary liver carcinoma and hepatitis B virus infection.

V and J are TRBV5-1 and TRBJ2-1; maybe TRBD2 (6 bases). V lost 7 bases and J lost 14, with 25 bases in between. Germline V gene data show CDR1 as SGHRS and CDR2 as YFSETQ. The length of the CDR3 is 14 residues. The CDR3 DNA reads TGCGCCAGCGGTCGGGAGTCGGGGGAGACAGAGGAGTTCTTC. Translating it yields CASGRESGETEEFF.

This clonotype has a single count. Its ends do not fully match the called genes, so a read error is possible. V usage is TRBV12-5 and J usage is TRBJ2-5, with 7 nucleotides matching TRBD2. Germline V gene lookup returns CDR1 LGHNT and CDR2 FRNRAP. The CDR3 consists of 17 residues. The CDR3 coding sequence is TGTGTTAGTGGTTTGCCGAGGGCGGGAGTCGGGCAAGAGACCCAGTACTTC. It codes for CVSGLPRAGVGQETQYF. The full variable domain, its missing parts supplied by reference TRBV12-5 and TRBJ2-5, is DARVTQTPRHKVTEMGQEVTMRCQPILGHNTVFWYRQTMMQGLELLAYFRNRAPLDDSGMPKDRFSAEMPDATLATLKIQPSEPRDSAVYFCVSGLPRAGVGQETQYFGPGTRLLVL.

In the case of this clonotype: The CDR3 end shows no conserved phenylalanine or tryptophan, and so a read error is likely. CDR3 nucleotides: TGTGCCAGCAGCCAACCTTGGGATCTTCTCAATGATTCACCCCTCCACTCT. Its translation: CASSQPWDLLNDSPLHS. The rearrangement links TRBV4-2 to TRBJ1-6; D uncertain. The CDR3 has 17 residues. Trimming took off 2 bases at V and 8 bases at J, with 19 bases between the two ends. In germline, CDR1 is LGHNA, CDR2 YNFKEQ.

Remarks on this clonotype: Sequence at one end of the junction differs from germline and may be a read error. The gene calls are TRBV6-5 and TRBJ2-2, with a possible D match to TRBD2 (6 bases). The CDR3 is 15 residues long. Germline assignment: CDR1 MNHEY and CDR2 SVGAGI. CDR3 loop: CASSTPGLHTGEMFF. The CDR3 DNA is TGTGCCAGCAGTACACCGGGACTTCACACCGGGGAGATGTTTTTT.

Concerning this clonotype itself: Germline is not matched at one junction end, which may reflect a read error. The chain couples TRBV11-2 to TRBJ2-3; weak D call: TRBD2 (6 bases). The CDR3 is 17 amino acids. Germline CDR1 reads SGHAT; CDR2 reads FQNNGV. CDR3 in amino acids: CASTHRGNGSLTDTQYF. The CDR3 DNA reads as TGTGCCAGCACCCATCGAGGGAACGGGAGCCTCACAGATACGCAATATTTT.